The clone carrying this TCR beta chain was counted a few times. The antigen remains unidentified. V was shortened by 2 bases and J by 4 bases, with 11 bases between the two germline ends. CDR1 is MNHEY, CDR2 SVGEGT, per germline. This CDR3 is built from 14 residues. This sample stems from a study of T cell repertoires in cytomegalovirus infection. The wider study: CMV epitopes in the study were HLA-C-restricted (recently identified) and HLA-B-restricted (well studied).

From the reads, TCRdb called clonotypes with MiXCR, one entry per CDR3 protein. The top ten clones hold roughly 13% of a sample with a few hundred thousand distinct CDR3 sequences, about 32% of them seen once. The clonotype was recovered from a human donor in good health (CMV status not recorded). Some clones in this sample may be carry-over from other donors' samples. The chain combines TRBV6-2 or TRBV6-3 with TRBJ1-1; TRBD1 is a possible D gene (5 bases). The sequences come from cultured PBMCs, collected from culture after CMV antigen stimulation. CDR3 sequence: CASSYQRGGTEAFF. CDR3 bases: TGTGCCAGCAGTTACCAGAGGGGTGGCACTGAAGCTTTCTTT.